This passage covers 15 T cell receptor beta chains from one sample sequenced in a study. TCRdb re-analysed the reads in MiXCR, keeping a single row per CDR3 protein. The data hold some 4,000 distinct CDR3 sequences, with 7% to 10% observed a single time. The specimen was CD4+ T cells from synovial fluid. The receptors were gathered from a human donor with rheumatoid arthritis.

This clonotype is labeled medium-sized. The chain employs TRBV5-1 and TRBJ2-3; D gene ambiguous. CDR1 SGHRS and CDR2 YFSETQ come from the germline V gene. The CDR3 loop spans 16 amino acids. The germline V and J ends were trimmed by 0 bases and 4 bases, with 15 bases remaining between them. CDR3 sequence: CASSLGSSLLADTQYF. DNA of the CDR3: TGCGCCAGCAGCTTGGGGTCTTCTCTACTCGCAGATACGCAGTATTTT. Full variable domain (missing parts from reference TRBV5-1 and TRBJ2-3): KAGVTQTPRYLIKTRGQQVTLSCSPISGHRSVSWYQQTPGQGLQFLFEYFSETQRNKGNFPGRFSGRQFSNSRSEMNVSTLELGDSALYLCASSLGSSLLADTQYFGPGTRLTVL.

By proportion, this clonotype is medium-sized (0.01 to 0.1%). The chain is built from TRBV7-6 and TRBJ2-5; TRBD2 aligns across 15 bases. This CDR3 spans 18 amino acids. Unmatched junction bases numbered 7, after V lost 3 bases and J lost 2 bases. Germline V CDR1 and CDR2: SGHVS, FNYEAQ. The CDR3 DNA reads as TGTGCCAGCAGCTTCCTACCCGGGACTAGCGGGAGGCAAGAGACCCAGTACTTC. As protein: CASSFLPGTSGRQETQYF.

By sample fraction, this clonotype is medium-sized. The V call is TRBV9, the J call TRBJ2-7; D perhaps matches TRBD1 (6 bases). The CDR3 contains 11 residues. With 5 bases removed from V and 11 bases from J, the gap between germline ends came to 14 bases. Per the germline V gene, CDR1 is SGDLS and CDR2 is YYNGEE. The CDR3 nucleotides are TGTGCCAGCAGACATTCCTACAGGGAGTACTTC. Its translation is CASRHSYREYF.

This clonotype is classed as medium-sized. The CDR3 reads CSAEGGAGGTDTQYF. CDR3 sequence (DNA): TGCAGTGCTGAGGGAGGAGCGGGAGGCACAGATACGCAGTATTTT. V gene TRBV20-1 combines with J gene TRBJ2-3, with 8 bases matching TRBD2. The CDR3 sequence is 15 residues long. The V gene end was trimmed by 5 bases and the J gene end by 1 base; junction bases not matched to a gene: 8. Germline CDR1 reads DFQATT; CDR2 reads SNEGSKA (reference sequence).

Relative to its sample, this clonotype is large. J is TRBJ1-5 and V is TRBV6-2 or TRBV6-3; D is undetermined. The CDR3 has 15 residues. The germline V and J ends were trimmed by 0 bases and 0 bases, with 6 bases remaining between them. CDR1 and CDR2 from the germline V gene are MNHEY and SVGEGT. The CDR3 bases are TGTGCCAGCAGTTACTCGCGGGGTAGCAATCAGCCCCAGCATTTT. As protein: CASSYSRGSNQPQHF.

In its sample, this clonotype was seen a few times. The rearrangement links TRBV21-1 to TRBJ2-2; TRBD1, as called in the table, went unchecked against the DNA. TRBV21-1 is termed a pseudogene. The CDR3 totals 18 residues. The CDR3 nucleotides are TGTGCCAGCAGCCCCGGACAGGGGAGGAGAGCGAACACCGGGGAGCTGTTTTTT. This sequence encodes CASSPGQGRRANTGELFF.

In this sample, this clonotype is medium-sized (0.01 to 0.1%). The V gene is TRBV20-1, the J gene TRBJ2-1, with 11 bases lining up with TRBD2. V dropped 0 bases and J dropped 9; count of bases not matched to a gene: 7. The CDR3 runs 15 residues. The germline V gene has CDR1 DFQATT and CDR2 SNEGSKA (reference sequence). The CDR3 nucleotides are TGCAGTGCTAGAGATATAGCGGGAGGGATTACTGAGCAGTTCTTC. This translates into CSARDIAGGITEQFF.

By share, this clonotype ranks as medium-sized (0.01 to 0.1%). This sequence joins TRBV7-9 and TRBJ1-2; D gene uncertain. The CDR3 sequence is 12 residues long. Germline V gene lookup returns CDR1 SEHNR and CDR2 FQNEAQ (reference sequence). The V gene lost 6 bases and the J gene lost 3 bases, with 8 bases spanning the gap. Here the CDR3 DNA reads TGTGCCAGCAGTTTCCGGGACTATGGCTACACCTTC. Protein: CASSFRDYGYTF.

By share, this clonotype counts as large. The chain recombines TRBV9 with TRBJ1-5; 7 nucleotides match TRBD1. J gave up 2 bases and V 2 bases, and 10 bases lay outside the gene matches. The CDR3 covers 17 residues. Germline CDR1 SGDLS, CDR2 YYNGEE. The CDR3 DNA follows: TGTGCCAGCAGCGTGAATTCCGGGACAGAAGGCAATCAGCCCCAGCATTTT. Translated, it gives CASSVNSGTEGNQPQHF. Full variable domain (remainder filled in from reference TRBV9 and TRBJ1-5): DSGVTQTPKHLITATGQRVTLRCSPRSGDLSVYWYQQSLDQGLQFLIQYYNGEERAKGNILERFSAQQFPDLHSELNLSSLELGDSALYFCASSVNSGTEGNQPQHFGDGTRLSIL.

This clonotype showed up just a few times. The chain has TRBV13 and TRBJ2-4; D ambiguous. CDR1 and CDR2 (germline): PRHDT, FYEKMQ (reference sequence). The V gene lost 5 bases and the J gene lost 0 bases, with 8 bases spanning the gap. The CDR3 has 14 amino acids. CDR3 DNA: TGTGCCAGCAGCAGAGGCCTAGCCAAAAACATTCAGTACTTC. Its protein is CASSRGLAKNIQYF. The whole variable domain, remainder taken from reference TRBV13 and TRBJ2-4, is AAGVIQSPRHLIKEKRETATLKCYPIPRHDTVYWYQQGPGQDPQFLISFYEKMQSDKGSIPDRFSAQQFSDYHSELNMSSLELGDSALYFCASSRGLAKNIQYFGAGTRLSVL.

This clonotype is deemed medium-sized. The CDR3 here is CASRAGTGTYEQYF. The CDR3, as DNA: TGTGCCAGCAGGGCCGGGACAGGGACCTACGAGCAGTACTTC. The V call is TRBV2, the J call TRBJ2-7; 9 bases fit TRBD1. V gave up 6 bases and J gave up 2 bases; unmatched junction bases: 5. The CDR3 is 14 residues long. Germline lookup yields CDR1 SNHLY and CDR2 FYNNEI.

With respect to this clonotype: A much larger clone differs from this one at a single base, so this may be a read error. The rearrangement joins TRBV11-2 to TRBJ2-1, with D perhaps assigned TRBD1 or TRBD2 (5 bases each). From germline, CDR1 is SGHAT and CDR2 FQNNGV. This CDR3 region has 15 residues. V lost 5 bases and J lost 5, with 16 bases in between. The CDR3 DNA sequence: TGTGCCAGCAGCCCGGGGCGGTCCAGAAACAATGAGCAGTTCTTC. Translated, it gives CASSPGRSRNNEQFF.

Comment on this clonotype: This could be a read error, since a much larger clone is one nucleotide away. The rearrangement joins TRBV5-1 to TRBJ2-2, with TRBD1 matching 7 bases. The CDR3 runs to 17 residues. CDR1 and CDR2 from the germline V gene are SGHRS and YFSETQ. Here the CDR3 DNA reads TGCGCCAGCAGCATTGCGAGACAGGGCTATGGCACCGGGGAGCTGATTTTT. This codes for CASSIARQGYGTGELIF.

By share of the sample, this clonotype is medium-sized. The rearrangement joins TRBV9 to TRBJ2-5; D tentatively reads TRBD1 or TRBD2 (6 bases each). Trimming cost V 4 bases and J 5 bases, with 12 bases left between them. The CDR3 has 13 residues. Germline CDR1 SGDLS, CDR2 YYNGEE. CDR3 amino acids: CASSPWRGETQYF. The CDR3 DNA follows: TGTGCCAGCAGCCCCTGGAGGGGGGAGACCCAGTACTTC.

This clonotype appeared many times. The chain carries TRBV7-9 and TRBJ2-5; the D call may be TRBD1 or TRBD2 (5 bases each). CDR1 is SEHNR, CDR2 FQNEAQ, per germline (reference sequence). This CDR3 spans 14 amino acids. V lost 3 bases to trimming and J lost 1 base, with 9 bases between them. CDR3 loop: CASSFGARQETQYF. The DNA of the CDR3 is TGTGCCAGCAGCTTCGGGGCGCGCCAAGAGACCCAGTACTTC. Full variable domain (remainder filled in from reference TRBV7-9 and TRBJ2-5): DTGVSQNPRHKITKRGQNVTFRCDPISEHNRLYWYRQTLGQGPEFLTYFQNEAQLEKSRLLSDRFSAERPKGSFSTLEIQRTEQGDSAMYLCASSFGARQETQYFGPGTRLLVL.